The T cell receptor (beta chain) under discussion was sequenced for a study of vaccination and CD4 T cells after COVID-19. Study context: The convalescents, six males and four females, included two who were Hispanic. Both day-14 and day-161-to-241 post-vaccine samples exist for a few convalescent patients. Overall study results and limits: The study found that a median approximately 90% of reactive clones in convalescent patients appeared only post-vaccination.

Time point indicated: late sampling 161 to 241 days after vaccination in a few convalescent patients. TCRdb reanalysed the PCR reads using MiXCR and keeps one entry per CDR3 protein. The sample consists of some 29,000 distinct CDR3 sequences, 50% of them appearing once. This CDR3 spans 14 amino acids. Germline lookup yields CDR1 DFQATT and CDR2 SNEGSKA (reference sequence). The V end was cut by 5 bases, the J end by 3 bases, with 16 bases between. Of note for this clonotype: Antigen unknown.

This clonotype originated in a human donor who had recovered from COVID-19. This chain links TRBV20-1 with TRBJ1-1; D is unclear. This specimen consisted of CD4+ T cells from blood, obtained about 7 months after SARS-CoV-2 vaccination. CDR3 in amino acids: CSAQKGGRDTEAFF. The CDR3 DNA follows: TGCAGTGCTCAAAAAGGCGGGCGTGACACTGAAGCTTTCTTT.